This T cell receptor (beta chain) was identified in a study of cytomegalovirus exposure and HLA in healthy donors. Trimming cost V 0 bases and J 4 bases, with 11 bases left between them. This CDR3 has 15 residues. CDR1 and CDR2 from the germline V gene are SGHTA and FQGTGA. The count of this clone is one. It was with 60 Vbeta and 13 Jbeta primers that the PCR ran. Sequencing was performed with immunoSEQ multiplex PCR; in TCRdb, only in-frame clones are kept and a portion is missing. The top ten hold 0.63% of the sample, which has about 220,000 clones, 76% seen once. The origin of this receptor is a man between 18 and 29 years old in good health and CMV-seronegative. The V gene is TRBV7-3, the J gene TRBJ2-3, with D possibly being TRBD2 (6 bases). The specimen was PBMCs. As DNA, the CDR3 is TGTGCCAGCAGCTTAACTTCGGGAGTTGCAGATACGCAGTATTTT. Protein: CASSLTSGVADTQYF.